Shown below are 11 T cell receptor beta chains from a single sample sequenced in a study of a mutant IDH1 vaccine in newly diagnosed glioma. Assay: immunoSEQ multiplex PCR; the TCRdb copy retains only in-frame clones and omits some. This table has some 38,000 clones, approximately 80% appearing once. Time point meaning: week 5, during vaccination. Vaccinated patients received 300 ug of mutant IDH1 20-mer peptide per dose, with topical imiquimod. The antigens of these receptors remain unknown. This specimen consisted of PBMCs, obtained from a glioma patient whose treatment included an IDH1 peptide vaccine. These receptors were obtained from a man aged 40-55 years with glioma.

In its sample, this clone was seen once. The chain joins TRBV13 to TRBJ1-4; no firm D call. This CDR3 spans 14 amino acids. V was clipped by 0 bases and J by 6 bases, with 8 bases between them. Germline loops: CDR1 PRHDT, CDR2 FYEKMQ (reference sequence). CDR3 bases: TGTGCCAGCAGCTTAGGAGTCACACATGAAAAACTGTTTTTT. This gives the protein CASSLGVTHEKLFF.

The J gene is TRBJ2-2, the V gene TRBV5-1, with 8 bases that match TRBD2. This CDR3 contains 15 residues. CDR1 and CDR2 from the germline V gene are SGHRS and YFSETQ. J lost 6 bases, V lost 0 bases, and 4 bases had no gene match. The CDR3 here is CASSLDRGGAGELFF. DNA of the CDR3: TGCGCCAGCAGCTTGGACCGGGGGGGCGCCGGGGAGCTGTTTTTT.

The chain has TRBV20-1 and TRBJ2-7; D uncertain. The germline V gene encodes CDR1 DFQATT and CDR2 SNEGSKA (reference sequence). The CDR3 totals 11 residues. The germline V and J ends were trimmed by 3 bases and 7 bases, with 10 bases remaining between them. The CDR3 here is CSASFVREQYF. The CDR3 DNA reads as TGCAGTGCTAGTTTTGTCAGGGAGCAGTACTTC.

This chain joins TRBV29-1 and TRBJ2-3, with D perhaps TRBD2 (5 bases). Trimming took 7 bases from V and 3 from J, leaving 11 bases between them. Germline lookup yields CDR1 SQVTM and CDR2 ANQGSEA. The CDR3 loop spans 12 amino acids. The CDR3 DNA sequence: TGCAGCGGGACTTTACAGACAGATACGCAGTATTTT. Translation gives CSGTLQTDTQYF.

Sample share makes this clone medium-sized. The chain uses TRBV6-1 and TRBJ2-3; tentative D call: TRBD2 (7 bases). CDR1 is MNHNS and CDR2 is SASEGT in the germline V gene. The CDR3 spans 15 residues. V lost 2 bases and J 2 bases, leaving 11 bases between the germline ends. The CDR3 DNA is TGTGCCAGCAGTGAATGGGCGGGGGCCACAGATACGCAGTATTTT. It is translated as CASSEWAGATDTQYF.

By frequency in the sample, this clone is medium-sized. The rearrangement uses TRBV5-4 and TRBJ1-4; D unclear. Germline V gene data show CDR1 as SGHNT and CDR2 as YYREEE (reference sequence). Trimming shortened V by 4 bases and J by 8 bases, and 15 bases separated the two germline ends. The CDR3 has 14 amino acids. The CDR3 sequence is CASSGEAAGEKLFF. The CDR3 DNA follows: TGTGCCAGCAGCGGCGAAGCGGCTGGGGAAAAACTGTTTTTT.

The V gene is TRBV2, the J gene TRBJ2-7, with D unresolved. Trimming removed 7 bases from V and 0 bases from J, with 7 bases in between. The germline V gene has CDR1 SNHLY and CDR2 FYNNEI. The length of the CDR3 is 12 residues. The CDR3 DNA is TGTGCCAGCACGGCCAGCTCCTACGAGCAGTACTTC. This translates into CASTASSYEQYF.

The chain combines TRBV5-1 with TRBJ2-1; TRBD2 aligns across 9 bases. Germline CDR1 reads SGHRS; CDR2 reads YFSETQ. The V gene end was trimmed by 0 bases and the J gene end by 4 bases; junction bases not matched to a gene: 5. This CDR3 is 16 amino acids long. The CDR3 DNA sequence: TGCGCCAGCAGCTTGGCCCGGGCGGGGGGGTACAATGAGCAGTTCTTC. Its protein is CASSLARAGGYNEQFF.

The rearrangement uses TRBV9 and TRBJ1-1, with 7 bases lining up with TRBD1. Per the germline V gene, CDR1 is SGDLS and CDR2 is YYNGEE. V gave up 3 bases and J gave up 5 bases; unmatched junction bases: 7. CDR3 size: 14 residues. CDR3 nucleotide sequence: TGTGCCAGCAGCGCGACAGGGCATTTAACTGAAGCTTTCTTT. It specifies CASSATGHLTEAFF.

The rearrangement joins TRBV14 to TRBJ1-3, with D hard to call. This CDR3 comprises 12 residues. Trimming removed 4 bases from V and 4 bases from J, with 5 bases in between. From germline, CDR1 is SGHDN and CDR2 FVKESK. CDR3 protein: CASSRKGNTIYF. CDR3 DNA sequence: TGTGCCAGCAGCCGTAAGGGAAACACCATATATTTT.

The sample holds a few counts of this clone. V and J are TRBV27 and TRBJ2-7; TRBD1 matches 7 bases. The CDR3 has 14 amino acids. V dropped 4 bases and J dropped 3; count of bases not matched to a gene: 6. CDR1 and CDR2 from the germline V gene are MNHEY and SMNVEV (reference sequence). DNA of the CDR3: TGTGCCAGCAGTTCCCAGACAGGGAACTACGAGCAGTACTTC. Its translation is CASSSQTGNYEQYF.